The T cell receptor beta chain described here comes from a study of shared clonotypes between healthy human individuals. The wider study: CD4 naive and memory got three plates each, CD8 naive two, CD8 memory one. The study, taken as a whole, reports: Several donors had around 5.5% of their naive CD4 clonotypes in common.

The study drew its donors from healthy HIV-negative adults without recent acute infections or vaccinations. On this clone: Its specificity is not known.

The table came from immunoSEQ multiplex PCR; TCRdb's copy has only in-frame clones and leaves some out. The sample holds roughly 1,100,000 clones, 60% to 80% seen once. This TCR was sampled from a man aged 18-30 years in good health. The sequencing sample was made of memory CD4+ T cells sorted from blood. Subset reported: CD45RA-negative fraction.

The CDR3 DNA is TGTGCCAGCAGCTTAGGAAGAACAGGGAGCCAGCATTTT. Protein product: CASSLGRTGSQHF. The V and J genes are TRBV11-2 and TRBJ1-5; weak D call: TRBD1 (6 bases). CDR1 is SGHAT, CDR2 FQNNGV, per germline. This CDR3 is 13 amino acids long. Trimming left V 1 base short and J 12 bases short, with 13 bases between.